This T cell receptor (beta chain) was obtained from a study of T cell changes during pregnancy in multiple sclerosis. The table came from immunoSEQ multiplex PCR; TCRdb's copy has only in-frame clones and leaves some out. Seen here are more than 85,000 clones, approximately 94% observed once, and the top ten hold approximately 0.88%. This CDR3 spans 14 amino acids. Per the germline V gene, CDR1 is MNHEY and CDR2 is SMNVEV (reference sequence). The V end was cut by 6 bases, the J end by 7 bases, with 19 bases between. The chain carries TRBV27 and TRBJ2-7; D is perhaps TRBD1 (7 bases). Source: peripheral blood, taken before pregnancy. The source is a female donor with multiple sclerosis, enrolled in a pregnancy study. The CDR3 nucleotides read TGTGCCAGCAGCCGAGGAGGGGGCAAGCGGGAGCAGTACTTC. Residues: CASSRGGGKREQYF.